The rows below give T cell receptor beta chains drawn from one sample of a study of T cell clones after liver transplantation. Some clones are missing from TCRdb's copy, which holds only in-frame ones; the method was immunoSEQ multiplex PCR. The repertoire holds 9,000 to 9,500 clones, around 80% seen once, with roughly 50% in the top ten. Sequencing used CD8+ T cells from blood, obtained at the 22-month timepoint. These TCRs come from a human patient who received a liver transplant. Part of the T cells may come from the graft donor. Both conserved end residues are part of each CDR3. The D gene is left open where the match is weak. Some rows have no size entry. The others give once, few or many, or a class for an expanded clone.

abundance: -
d_gene: TRBD1
j_gene: TRBJ1-5
v_gene: TRBV19
CDR3nt: TGTGCCAGTAGAACCGGGACAGGATATAGCAATCAGCCCCAGCATTTT
CDR3aa: CASRTGTGYSNQPQHF

abundance: -
d_gene: -
j_gene: TRBJ2-3
v_gene: TRBV6-6
CDR3nt: TGTGCCAGCAGTTACTCCCCGCAGGGAACAGATACGCAGTATTTT
CDR3aa: CASSYSPQGTDTQYF

abundance: -
d_gene: -
j_gene: TRBJ1-2
v_gene: TRBV6-5
CDR3nt: TGTGCCAGCAGTTACTCGAAGGGGCCTAACTATGGCTACACCTTC
CDR3aa: CASSYSKGPNYGYTF

abundance: -
d_gene: -
j_gene: TRBJ2-3
v_gene: TRBV2
CDR3nt: TGTGCCAGCGGAGGATTACAGGGCACAGATACGCAGTATTTT
CDR3aa: CASGGLQGTDTQYF

abundance: -
d_gene: TRBD1
j_gene: TRBJ1-4
v_gene: TRBV9
CDR3nt: TGTGCCAGCAGCGACAGACAGGGGTTTAATGAAAAACTGTTTTTT
CDR3aa: CASSDRQGFNEKLFF

abundance: -
d_gene: -
j_gene: TRBJ2-7
v_gene: TRBV30
CDR3nt: TGTGCCTGGAGCGGGGACGGATCCTACGAGCAGTACTTC
CDR3aa: CAWSGDGSYEQYF

abundance: -
d_gene: -
j_gene: TRBJ2-7
v_gene: TRBV9
CDR3nt: TGTGCCAGCAGCCCAACGGACCACGAGCAGTACTTC
CDR3aa: CASSPTDHEQYF

abundance: -
d_gene: -
j_gene: TRBJ2-5
v_gene: TRBV5-4
CDR3nt: TGTGCCAGCAGCTTGTGGGGGGGTTGGACAGTAGCTCAAGAGACCCAGTACTTC
CDR3aa: CASSLWGGWTVAQETQYF

abundance: -
d_gene: -
j_gene: TRBJ2-7
v_gene: TRBV6-1
CDR3nt: TGTGCCAGCAGCGACAGTTTACCCTACGAGCAGTACTTC
CDR3aa: CASSDSLPYEQYF

abundance: -
d_gene: -
j_gene: TRBJ2-1
v_gene: TRBV2
CDR3nt: TGTGCCAGCAGTGAACAAGTGGGGGCCGAATACAATGAGCAGTTCTTC
CDR3aa: CASSEQVGAEYNEQFF

abundance: -
d_gene: -
j_gene: TRBJ2-7
v_gene: TRBV5-1
CDR3nt: TGCGCCAGCAGCTTTTCACAAAACTACGAGCAGTACTTC
CDR3aa: CASSFSQNYEQYF

abundance: -
d_gene: -
j_gene: TRBJ1-1
v_gene: TRBV29-1
CDR3nt: TGCAGCGTCGAGGGATTTCTGAACATGAACACTGAAGCTTTCTTT
CDR3aa: CSVEGFLNMNTEAFF

abundance: large
d_gene: -
j_gene: TRBJ2-7
v_gene: TRBV19
CDR3nt: TGTGCCAGTAGTATCGCCTGGGGAGACGAGCAGTACTTC
CDR3aa: CASSIAWGDEQYF

abundance: -
d_gene: -
j_gene: TRBJ2-1
v_gene: TRBV29-1
CDR3nt: TGCAGCGTTGTTAGGGGTTCTTACAATGAGCAGTTCTTC
CDR3aa: CSVVRGSYNEQFF

abundance: -
d_gene: -
j_gene: TRBJ2-2
v_gene: TRBV28
CDR3nt: TGTGCCAGCAGCACCACCCGGGACATTAGAAAGGGCGGGGAGCTGTTTTTT
CDR3aa: CASSTTRDIRKGGELFF

abundance: -
d_gene: TRBD1
j_gene: TRBJ2-2
v_gene: TRBV6-4
CDR3nt: TGTGCCAGCAGTGACTCTTTAGGGGGCCCCGGGGAGCTGTTTTTT
CDR3aa: CASSDSLGGPGELFF

abundance: once
d_gene: TRBD2
j_gene: TRBJ2-1
v_gene: TRBV6-6
CDR3nt: TGTGCCAGCAGTTATCTAGCGGGGGGGTTCAATGAGCAGTTCTTC
CDR3aa: CASSYLAGGFNEQFF

abundance: few
d_gene: -
j_gene: TRBJ2-2
v_gene: TRBV7-8
CDR3nt: TGTGCCTCAGACGGGGGCACCGGGGAGCTGTTTTTT
CDR3aa: CASDGGTGELFF

abundance: -
d_gene: -
j_gene: TRBJ1-2
v_gene: TRBV30
CDR3nt: TGTGCCTGGAGGGACCCAGCCAAGGCTAACTATGGCTACACCTTC
CDR3aa: CAWRDPAKANYGYTF

abundance: once
d_gene: -
j_gene: TRBJ1-1
v_gene: TRBV27
CDR3nt: TGTGCCAGCAGTTTGATTGGACAGAGGAACACTGAAGCTTTCTTT
CDR3aa: CASSLIGQRNTEAFF

abundance: -
d_gene: TRBD1
j_gene: TRBJ1-1
v_gene: TRBV30
CDR3nt: TGTGCCTCCCAAGACAGGGCTCGAAGCTTCTTT
CDR3aa: CASQDRARSFF

abundance: few
d_gene: TRBD2
j_gene: TRBJ2-5
v_gene: TRBV13
CDR3nt: TGTGCCAGCAGCCCACTAGCGGAGGAGGAGACCCAGTACTTC
CDR3aa: CASSPLAEEETQYF

abundance: -
d_gene: -
j_gene: TRBJ1-2
v_gene: TRBV19
CDR3nt: TGTGCCAGTAGTATGCCAGGGTCCGTTGGCTACACCTTC
CDR3aa: CASSMPGSVGYTF